This is a list of T cell receptor beta chains from one sample in a study of blood T cells in healthy people across ages. TCRdb redid the calling of the 5' RACE reads with MiXCR, one entry per CDR3 protein. The sample holds about 1,500,000 distinct CDR3 sequences, approximately 28% seen once. Specimen: blood. The receptors shown here come from a woman aged 25 to 45 in good health. The conserved cysteine and the conserved F or W are not part of the CDR3 here.

j_call,v_call,cdr3_aa
TRBJ2-5,TRBV4-3,ASSQEAWGGGETQY
TRBJ1-1,TRBV2,AGGGKLTEAF
TRBJ2-7,TRBV19,ASSTWSGNEQY
TRBJ2-1,TRBV7-2,ASSPLGRYEQF
-,TRBV9,ASSVELAGSEQY
TRBJ1-1,TRBV6-5,ASTPTGDQGEAF
TRBJ1-1,TRBV7-2,ASTRDRDAEAF
TRBJ2-5,TRBV7-6,ASSLAEETQY
TRBJ1-1,TRBV7-2,ASSVQSMNTEAF
TRBJ2-5,TRBV2,ASSRARRQETQY
TRBJ2-1,TRBV20-1,SARDKSRPLREQF
TRBJ2-5,TRBV5-1,ASSLGASGGGLQETQY
TRBJ1-5,TRBV7-2,ASSPAAPQPQH
TRBJ2-3,TRBV12-5,ASGLVRGYPTPSTDAQY
TRBJ2-7,TRBV18,ASSPIYSDEQY
TRBJ2-7,TRBV12-3/TRBV12-4,ASSRRGSGSDEQY
TRBJ2-1,TRBV4-3,ASSQGRALGNEQF
TRBJ2-1,TRBV28,ASSGEGNNEQF
TRBJ2-1,TRBV20-1,SAMHGGRVSYNEQF
TRBJ2-3,TRBV20-1,SAFGRLTGTDTQY
TRBJ2-7,TRBV12-3/TRBV12-4,ASSWGAGPYEQY
TRBJ2-7,TRBV5-1,ASSRDRVSDEQY
TRBJ2-3,TRBV7-2,ASIPRGAGGTDTQY
TRBJ2-2,TRBV7-8,ASLDSTNTGELF
TRBJ2-7,TRBV28,ASSPTLNFREQY
TRBJ2-1,TRBV11-2,ASSLEGTGLDEQF
TRBJ1-5,TRBV7-2,ASSLDRNHPQH
TRBJ2-1,TRBV7-3,ASSPGPSGTNEQF
TRBJ2-2,TRBV4-1,ASSLLLQGGPGELF
TRBJ2-7,TRBV6-6,ASSYPEGTASYEQY
TRBJ2-7,TRBV12-3/TRBV12-4,ASTPGSSYEQY
TRBJ1-6,TRBV25-1,ASTPSSYNSPLH
TRBJ2-3,TRBV9,ASSVDGATLATQY
TRBJ2-3,TRBV7-2,ASSPTSLRYTDTQY
TRBJ2-5,TRBV5-1,ASSGLGGQAETQY
TRBJ2-1,TRBV5-1,ASSLEGQGRYNEQF
TRBJ2-4,TRBV4-3,ASSNTALRGAKNIQY
TRBJ2-5,TRBV20-1,SARDIIAGGLNEQY
TRBJ2-6,TRBV5-1,ASNLVALADIGANVLT
TRBJ2-5,TRBV14,ASSQKRGGQETQY
TRBJ1-2,TRBV20-1,SYADRANYHGHT
TRBJ2-2,TRBV12-3/TRBV12-4,ASSSRLGSGAGGTGELF
TRBJ1-1,TRBV7-2,ASSFKGKAEAF
TRBJ1-3,TRBV12-3/TRBV12-4,ASKGTGGNTIY
TRBJ1-1,TRBV4-1,ASSRETVNTEAF
TRBJ2-7,TRBV7-2,ASSSGAFLGSQY
TRBJ2-5,TRBV3-1,ATQDVETQY
TRBJ2-7,TRBV30,AWRDSPRYEQY
TRBJ2-4,TRBV2,ASSHGRAKNIQY
TRBJ1-2,TRBV2,ASSELGSYYGYT
TRBJ1-1,TRBV29-1,SVTSVQMNTEAF
TRBJ2-5,TRBV6-2/TRBV6-3,ASSYWKWETQY
TRBJ2-1,TRBV7-9,ASSLGGGNNEQF
TRBJ2-4,TRBV14,ASSQLQGWAKNIQY
TRBJ2-1,TRBV29-1,SVEDGLAGKGEQF
TRBJ1-2,TRBV10-2,ASRGGTGNRKDYGYT
TRBJ1-2,TRBV4-3,ASSHSVPGQGNT
TRBJ1-1,TRBV20-1,SASVIGNTEAF
TRBJ2-3,TRBV15,ATSIHADTQY